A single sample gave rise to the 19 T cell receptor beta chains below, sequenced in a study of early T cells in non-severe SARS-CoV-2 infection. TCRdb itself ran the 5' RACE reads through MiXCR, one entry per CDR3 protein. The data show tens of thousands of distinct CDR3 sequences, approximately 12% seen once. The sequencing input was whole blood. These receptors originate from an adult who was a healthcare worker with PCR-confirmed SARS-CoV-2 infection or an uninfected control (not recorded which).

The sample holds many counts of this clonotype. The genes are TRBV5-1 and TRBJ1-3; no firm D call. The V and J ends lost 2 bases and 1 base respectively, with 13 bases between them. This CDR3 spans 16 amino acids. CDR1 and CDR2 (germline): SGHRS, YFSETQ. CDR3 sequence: CASSLDGPSSGNTIYF. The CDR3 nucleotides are TGCGCCAGCAGCTTAGACGGACCGTCATCTGGAAACACCATATATTTT.

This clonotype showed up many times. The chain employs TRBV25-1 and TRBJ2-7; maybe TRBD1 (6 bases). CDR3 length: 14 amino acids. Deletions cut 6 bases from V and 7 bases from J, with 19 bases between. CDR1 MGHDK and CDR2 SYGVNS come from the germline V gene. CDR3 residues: CASSLGQGSWEQYF. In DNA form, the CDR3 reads TGTGCCAGCAGCCTCGGGCAGGGGAGTTGGGAGCAGTACTTC.

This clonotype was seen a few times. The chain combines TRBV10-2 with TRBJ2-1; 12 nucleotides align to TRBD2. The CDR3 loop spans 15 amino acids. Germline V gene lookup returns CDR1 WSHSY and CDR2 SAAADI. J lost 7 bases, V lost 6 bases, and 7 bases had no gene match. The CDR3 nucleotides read TGCGCCAGCAGCCCACTACTAGCGGGAGGAAATGAGCAGTTCTTC. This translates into CASSPLLAGGNEQFF.

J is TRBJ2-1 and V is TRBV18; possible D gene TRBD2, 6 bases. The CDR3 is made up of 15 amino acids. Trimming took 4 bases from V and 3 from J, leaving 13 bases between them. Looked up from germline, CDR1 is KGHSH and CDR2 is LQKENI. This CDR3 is CASSRGLADYNEQFF. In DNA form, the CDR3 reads TGTGCCAGCTCACGGGGACTTGCGGACTACAATGAGCAGTTCTTC.

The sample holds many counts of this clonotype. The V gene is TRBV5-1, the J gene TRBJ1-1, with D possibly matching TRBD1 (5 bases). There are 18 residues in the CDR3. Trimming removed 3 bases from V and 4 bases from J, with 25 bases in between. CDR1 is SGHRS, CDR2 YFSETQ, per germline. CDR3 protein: CASSSRTGAELRGTEAFF. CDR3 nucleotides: TGCGCCAGCAGCTCACGCACCGGTGCAGAACTTAGGGGCACTGAAGCTTTCTTT.

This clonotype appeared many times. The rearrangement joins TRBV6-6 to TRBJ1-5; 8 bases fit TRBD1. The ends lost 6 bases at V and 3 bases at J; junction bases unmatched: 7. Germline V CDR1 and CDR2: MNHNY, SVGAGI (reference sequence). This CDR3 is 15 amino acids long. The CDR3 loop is CASSGTGFDNQPQHF. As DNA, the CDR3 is TGTGCCAGCAGCGGGACAGGCTTTGACAATCAGCCCCAGCATTTT.

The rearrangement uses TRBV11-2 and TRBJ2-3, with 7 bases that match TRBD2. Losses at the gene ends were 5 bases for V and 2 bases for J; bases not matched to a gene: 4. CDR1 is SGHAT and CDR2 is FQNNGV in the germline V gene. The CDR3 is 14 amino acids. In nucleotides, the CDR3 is TGTGCCAGCAGCCCAGCGGGACCCACAGATACGCAGTATTTT. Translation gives CASSPAGPTDTQYF.

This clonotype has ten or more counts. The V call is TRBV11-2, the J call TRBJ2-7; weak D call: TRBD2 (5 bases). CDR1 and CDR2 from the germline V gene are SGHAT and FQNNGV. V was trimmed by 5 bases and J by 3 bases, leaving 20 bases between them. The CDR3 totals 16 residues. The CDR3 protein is CASSPGMSPWNYEQYF. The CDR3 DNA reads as TGTGCCAGCAGCCCCGGGATGTCTCCCTGGAACTACGAGCAGTACTTC.

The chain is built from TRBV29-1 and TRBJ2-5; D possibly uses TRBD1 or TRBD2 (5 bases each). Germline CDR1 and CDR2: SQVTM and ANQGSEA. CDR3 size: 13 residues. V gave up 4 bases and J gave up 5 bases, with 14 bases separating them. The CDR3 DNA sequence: TGCAGCGTTGTGCTGGGACCGGGGGAGACCCAGTACTTC. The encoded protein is CSVVLGPGETQYF.

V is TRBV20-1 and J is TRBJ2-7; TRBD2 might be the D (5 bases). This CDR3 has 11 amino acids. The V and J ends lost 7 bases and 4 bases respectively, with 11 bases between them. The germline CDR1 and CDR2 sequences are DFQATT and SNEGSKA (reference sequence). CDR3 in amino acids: CSVRAEYEQYF. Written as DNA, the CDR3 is TGCAGTGTTCGAGCGGAGTACGAGCAGTACTTC.

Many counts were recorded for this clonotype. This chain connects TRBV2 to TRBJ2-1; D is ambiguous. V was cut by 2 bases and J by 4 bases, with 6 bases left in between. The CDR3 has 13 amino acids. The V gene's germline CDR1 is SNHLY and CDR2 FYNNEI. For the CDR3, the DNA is TGTGCCAGCAGTGAACAAATTTACAATGAGCAGTTCTTC. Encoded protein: CASSEQIYNEQFF. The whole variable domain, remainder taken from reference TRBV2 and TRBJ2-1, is EPEVTQTPSHQVTQMGQEVILRCVPISNHLYFYWYRQILGQKVEFLVSFYNNEISEKSEIFDDQFSVERPDGSNFTLKIRSTKLEDSAMYFCASSEQIYNEQFFGPGTRLTVL.

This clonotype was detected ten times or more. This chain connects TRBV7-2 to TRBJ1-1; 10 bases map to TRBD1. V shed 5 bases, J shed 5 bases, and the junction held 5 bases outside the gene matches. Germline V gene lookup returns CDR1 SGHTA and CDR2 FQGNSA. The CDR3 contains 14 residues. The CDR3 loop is CASSLGQGSTEAFF. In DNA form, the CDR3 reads TGTGCCAGCAGCCTGGGACAGGGGAGTACTGAAGCTTTCTTT.

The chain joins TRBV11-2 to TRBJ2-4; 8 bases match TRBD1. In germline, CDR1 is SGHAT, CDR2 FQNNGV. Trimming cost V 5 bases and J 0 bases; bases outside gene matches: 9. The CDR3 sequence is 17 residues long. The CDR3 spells CASSAPGGESAKNIQYF. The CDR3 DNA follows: TGTGCCAGCAGCGCCCCAGGGGGCGAATCAGCCAAAAACATTCAGTACTTC.

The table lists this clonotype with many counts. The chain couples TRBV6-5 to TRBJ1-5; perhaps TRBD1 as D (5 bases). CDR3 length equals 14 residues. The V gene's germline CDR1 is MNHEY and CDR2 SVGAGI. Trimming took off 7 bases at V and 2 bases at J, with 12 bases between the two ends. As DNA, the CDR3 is TGTGCCAGCACGGGCAGGGCGGGCAATCAGCCCCAGCATTTT. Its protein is CASTGRAGNQPQHF.

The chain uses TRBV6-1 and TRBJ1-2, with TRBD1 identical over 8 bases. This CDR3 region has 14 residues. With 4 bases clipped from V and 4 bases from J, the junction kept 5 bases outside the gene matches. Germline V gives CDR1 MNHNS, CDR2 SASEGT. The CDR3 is CASSADRGPYGYTF. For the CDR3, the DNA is TGTGCCAGCAGTGCCGACAGGGGCCCCTATGGCTACACCTTC.

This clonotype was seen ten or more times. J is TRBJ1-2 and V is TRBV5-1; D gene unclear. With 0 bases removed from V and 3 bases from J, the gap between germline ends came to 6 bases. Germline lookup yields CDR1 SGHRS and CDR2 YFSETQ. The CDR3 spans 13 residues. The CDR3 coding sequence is TGCGCCAGCAGCTTGGCAGGAGACTATGGCTACACCTTC. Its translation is CASSLAGDYGYTF. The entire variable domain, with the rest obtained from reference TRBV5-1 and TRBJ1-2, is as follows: KAGVTQTPRYLIKTRGQQVTLSCSPISGHRSVSWYQQTPGQGLQFLFEYFSETQRNKGNFPGRFSGRQFSNSRSEMNVSTLELGDSALYLCASSLAGDYGYTFGSGTRLTVV.

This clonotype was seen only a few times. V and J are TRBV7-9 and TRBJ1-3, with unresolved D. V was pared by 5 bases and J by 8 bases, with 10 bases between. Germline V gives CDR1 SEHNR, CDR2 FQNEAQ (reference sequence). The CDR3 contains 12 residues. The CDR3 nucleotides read TGTGCCAGCAGCCCGGCGGTGGACACCATATATTTT. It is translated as CASSPAVDTIYF.

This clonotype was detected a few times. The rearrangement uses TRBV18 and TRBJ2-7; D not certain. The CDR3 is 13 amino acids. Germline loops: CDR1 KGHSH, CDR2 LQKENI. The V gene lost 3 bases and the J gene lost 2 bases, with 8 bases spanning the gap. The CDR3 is CASSPQSTYEQYF. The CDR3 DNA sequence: TGTGCCAGCTCACCCCAAAGCACCTACGAGCAGTACTTC.

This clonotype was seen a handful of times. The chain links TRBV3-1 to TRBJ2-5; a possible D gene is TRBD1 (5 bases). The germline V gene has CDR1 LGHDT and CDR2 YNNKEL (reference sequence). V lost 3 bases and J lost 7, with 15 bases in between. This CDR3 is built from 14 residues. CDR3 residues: CASSQDTGFRTQYF. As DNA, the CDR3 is TGTGCCAGCAGCCAGGACACAGGTTTCCGGACCCAGTACTTC.